This entry describes one T cell receptor (beta chain). This entry belongs to a study of blood T cell repertoires in COVID-19. Sequencing was performed with immunoSEQ multiplex PCR; in TCRdb, only in-frame clones are kept and a portion is missing. The sample contains just over 250,000 clones, over 70% of which appear only once. Sequencing used peripheral blood. The receptor was isolated from a woman in her 70s with COVID-19, enrolled during active disease.

This CDR3 reads CASSGTGVPKFF. As DNA, the CDR3 is TGTGCCAGCAGCGGAACAGGGGTCCCAAAGTTCTTC. The chain links TRBV5-5 to TRBJ2-1, with 7 bases aligning to TRBD1. Per the germline V gene, CDR1 is SGHKS and CDR2 is YYEKEE (reference sequence). V gave up 4 bases and J gave up 14 bases; unmatched junction bases: 9. The CDR3 runs to 12 residues.